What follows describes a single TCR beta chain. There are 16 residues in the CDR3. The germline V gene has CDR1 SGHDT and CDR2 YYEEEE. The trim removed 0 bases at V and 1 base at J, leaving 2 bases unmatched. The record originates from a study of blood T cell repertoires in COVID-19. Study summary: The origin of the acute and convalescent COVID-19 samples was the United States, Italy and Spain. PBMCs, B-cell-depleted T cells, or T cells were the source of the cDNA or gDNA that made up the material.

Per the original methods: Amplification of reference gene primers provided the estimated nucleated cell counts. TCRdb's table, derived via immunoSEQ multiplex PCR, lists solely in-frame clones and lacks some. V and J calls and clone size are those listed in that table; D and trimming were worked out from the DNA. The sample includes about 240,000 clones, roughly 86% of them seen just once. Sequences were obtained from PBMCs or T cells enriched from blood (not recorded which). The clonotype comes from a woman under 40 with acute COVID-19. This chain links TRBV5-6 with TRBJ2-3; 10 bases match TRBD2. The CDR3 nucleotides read TGTGCCAGCAGCTTGGGCCTAGCGGGGGGCACAGATACGCAGTATTTT. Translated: CASSLGLAGGTDTQYF.